This T cell receptor beta chain was sequenced in a study of blood T cell repertoires in COVID-19. Some clones are missing from TCRdb's copy, which holds only in-frame ones; the method was immunoSEQ multiplex PCR. There are approximately 150,000 clones in the sample; more than 85% occur only once, and 0.95% to 1.5% lies in the top ten. The germline V gene encodes CDR1 SGHAT and CDR2 FQNNGV. Trimming removed 2 bases at V and 6 bases at J, with 11 bases between. This CDR3 is built from 13 residues. Sequencing input: PBMCs or T cells enriched from blood (not recorded which). The chain recombines TRBV11-2 with TRBJ2-7; tentatively, D is TRBD1 (5 bases). This TCR came from a human donor with acute COVID-19. The donor label of this sample is uncertain. The CDR3 DNA reads TGTGCCAGCAGCTTAAACCCCCAGGGCGAGCAGTACTTC. The encoded protein is CASSLNPQGEQYF.